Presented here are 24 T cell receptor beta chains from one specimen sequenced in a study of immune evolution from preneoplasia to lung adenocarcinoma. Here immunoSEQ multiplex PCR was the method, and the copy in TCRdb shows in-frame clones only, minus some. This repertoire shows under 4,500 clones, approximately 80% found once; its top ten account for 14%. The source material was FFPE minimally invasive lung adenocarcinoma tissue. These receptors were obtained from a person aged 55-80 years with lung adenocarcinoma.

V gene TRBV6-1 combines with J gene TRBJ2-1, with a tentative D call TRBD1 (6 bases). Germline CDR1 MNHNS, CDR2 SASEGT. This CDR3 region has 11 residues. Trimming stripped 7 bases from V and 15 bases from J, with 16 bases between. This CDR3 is CASTYRDTGFF. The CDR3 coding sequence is TGTGCCAGCACCTACCGGGACACGGGGTTCTTC.

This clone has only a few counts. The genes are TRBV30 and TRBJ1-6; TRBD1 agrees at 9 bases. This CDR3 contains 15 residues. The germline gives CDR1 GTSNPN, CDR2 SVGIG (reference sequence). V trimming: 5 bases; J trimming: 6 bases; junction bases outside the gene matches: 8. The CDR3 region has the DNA TGTGCCTGGGCTACACAGGGGGCACGTAATTCACCCCTCCACTTT. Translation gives CAWATQGARNSPLHF.

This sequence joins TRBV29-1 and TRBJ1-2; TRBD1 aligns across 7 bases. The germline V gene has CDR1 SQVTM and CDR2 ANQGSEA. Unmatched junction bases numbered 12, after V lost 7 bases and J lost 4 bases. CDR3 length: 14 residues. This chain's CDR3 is CSGALGGGGYGYTF. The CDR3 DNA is TGCAGCGGGGCACTGGGAGGGGGCGGCTATGGCTACACCTTC.

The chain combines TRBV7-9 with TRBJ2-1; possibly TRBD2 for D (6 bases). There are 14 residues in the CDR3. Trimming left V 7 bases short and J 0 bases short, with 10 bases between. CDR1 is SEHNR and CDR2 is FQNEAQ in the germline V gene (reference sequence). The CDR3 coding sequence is TGTGCCAGCACTGGACTAAGCTCCTACAATGAGCAGTTCTTC. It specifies CASTGLSSYNEQFF.

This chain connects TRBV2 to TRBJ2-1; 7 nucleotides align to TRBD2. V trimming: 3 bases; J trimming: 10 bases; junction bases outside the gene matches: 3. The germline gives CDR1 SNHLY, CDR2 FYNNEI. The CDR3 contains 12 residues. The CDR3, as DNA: TGTGCCAGCAGTGATGCGGGAGTGGAGCAGTTCTTC. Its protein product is CASSDAGVEQFF.

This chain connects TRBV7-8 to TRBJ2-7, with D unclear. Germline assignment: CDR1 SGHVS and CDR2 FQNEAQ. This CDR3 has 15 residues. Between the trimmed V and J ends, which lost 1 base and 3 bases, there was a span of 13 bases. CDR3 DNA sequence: TGTGCCAGCAGCTTAGGGGTTCAGGCTTACTACGAGCAGTACTTC. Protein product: CASSLGVQAYYEQYF.

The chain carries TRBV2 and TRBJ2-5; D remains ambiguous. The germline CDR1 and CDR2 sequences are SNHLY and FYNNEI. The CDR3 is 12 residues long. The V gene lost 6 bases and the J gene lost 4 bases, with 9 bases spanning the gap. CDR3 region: CASRKDLETQYF. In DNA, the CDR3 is TGTGCCAGCAGGAAAGATTTAGAGACCCAGTACTTC.

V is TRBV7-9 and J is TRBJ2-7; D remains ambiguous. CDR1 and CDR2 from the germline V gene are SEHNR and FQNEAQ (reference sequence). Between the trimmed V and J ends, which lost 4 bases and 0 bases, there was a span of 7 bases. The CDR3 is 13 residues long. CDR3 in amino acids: CASSSTHSYEQYF. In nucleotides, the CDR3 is TGTGCCAGCAGCTCGACCCACTCCTACGAGCAGTACTTC.

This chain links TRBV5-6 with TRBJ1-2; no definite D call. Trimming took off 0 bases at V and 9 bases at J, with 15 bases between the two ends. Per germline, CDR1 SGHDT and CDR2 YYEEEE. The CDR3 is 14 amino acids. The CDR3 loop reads CASSLGGSVTRYTF. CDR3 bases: TGTGCCAGCAGCTTGGGTGGTTCGGTGACTCGCTACACCTTC.

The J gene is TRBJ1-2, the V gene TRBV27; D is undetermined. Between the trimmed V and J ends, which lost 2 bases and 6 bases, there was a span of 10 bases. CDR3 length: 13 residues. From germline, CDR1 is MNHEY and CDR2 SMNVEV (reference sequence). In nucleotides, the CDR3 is TGTGCCAGCAGTTTAACCAGGAGGGATGGCTACACCTTC. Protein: CASSLTRRDGYTF.

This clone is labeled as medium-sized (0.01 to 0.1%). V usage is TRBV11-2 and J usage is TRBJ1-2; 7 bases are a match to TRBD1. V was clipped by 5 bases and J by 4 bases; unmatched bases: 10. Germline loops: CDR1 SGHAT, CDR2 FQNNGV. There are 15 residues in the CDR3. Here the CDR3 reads CASSPQAGGRYGYTF. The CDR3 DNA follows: TGTGCCAGCAGCCCCCAAGCAGGGGGTCGCTATGGCTACACCTTC.

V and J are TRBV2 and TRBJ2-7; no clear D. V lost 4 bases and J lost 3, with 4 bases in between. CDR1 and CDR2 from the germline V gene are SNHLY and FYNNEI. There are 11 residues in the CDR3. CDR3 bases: TGTGCCAGCAGTGCGGTCTACGAGCAGTACTTC. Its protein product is CASSAVYEQYF.

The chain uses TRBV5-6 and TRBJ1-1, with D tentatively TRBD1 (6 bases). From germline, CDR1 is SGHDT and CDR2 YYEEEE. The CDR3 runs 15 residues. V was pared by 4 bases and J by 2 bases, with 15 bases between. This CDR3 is CASSPMDRTNTEAFF. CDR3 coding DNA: TGTGCCAGCAGCCCAATGGACAGAACCAACACTGAAGCTTTCTTT.

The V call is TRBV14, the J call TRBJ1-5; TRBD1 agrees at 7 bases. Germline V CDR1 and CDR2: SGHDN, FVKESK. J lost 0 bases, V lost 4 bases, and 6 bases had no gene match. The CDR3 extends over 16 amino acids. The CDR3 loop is CASSLKTGDSNQPQHF. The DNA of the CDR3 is TGTGCCAGCAGCCTTAAAACAGGGGATAGCAATCAGCCCCAGCATTTT.

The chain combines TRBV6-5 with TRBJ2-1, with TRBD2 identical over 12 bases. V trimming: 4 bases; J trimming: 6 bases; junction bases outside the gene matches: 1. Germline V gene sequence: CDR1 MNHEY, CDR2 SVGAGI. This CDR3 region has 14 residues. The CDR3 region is CASSSTSGSNEQFF. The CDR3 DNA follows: TGTGCCAGCAGTTCGACTAGCGGGAGCAATGAGCAGTTCTTC.

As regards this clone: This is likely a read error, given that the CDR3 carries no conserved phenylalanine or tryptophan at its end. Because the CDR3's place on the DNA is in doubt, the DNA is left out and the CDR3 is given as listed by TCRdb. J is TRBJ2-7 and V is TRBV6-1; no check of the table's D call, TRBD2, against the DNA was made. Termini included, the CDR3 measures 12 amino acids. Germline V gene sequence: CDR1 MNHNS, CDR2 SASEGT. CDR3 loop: CASSEAVTSEEY.

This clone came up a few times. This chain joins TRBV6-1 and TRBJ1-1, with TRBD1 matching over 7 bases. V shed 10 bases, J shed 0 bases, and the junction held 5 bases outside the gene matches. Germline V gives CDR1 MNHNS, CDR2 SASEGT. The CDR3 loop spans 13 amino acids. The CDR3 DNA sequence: TGTGCCACAAGGGGACAGATGAACACTGAAGCTTTCTTT. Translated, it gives CATRGQMNTEAFF.

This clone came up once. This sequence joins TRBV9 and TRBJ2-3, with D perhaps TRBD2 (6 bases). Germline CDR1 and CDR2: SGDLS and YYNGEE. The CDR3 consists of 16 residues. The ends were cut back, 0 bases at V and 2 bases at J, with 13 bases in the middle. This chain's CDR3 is CASSVGSSVHTDTQYF. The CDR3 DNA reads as TGTGCCAGCAGCGTAGGGTCTAGCGTCCACACAGATACGCAGTATTTT.

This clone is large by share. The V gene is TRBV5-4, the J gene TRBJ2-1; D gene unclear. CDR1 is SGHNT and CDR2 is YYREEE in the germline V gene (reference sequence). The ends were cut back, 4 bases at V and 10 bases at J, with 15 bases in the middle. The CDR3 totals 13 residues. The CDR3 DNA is TGTGCCAGCAGCCTCGGCCCAAACTCCGAGCAGTTCTTC. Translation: CASSLGPNSEQFF.

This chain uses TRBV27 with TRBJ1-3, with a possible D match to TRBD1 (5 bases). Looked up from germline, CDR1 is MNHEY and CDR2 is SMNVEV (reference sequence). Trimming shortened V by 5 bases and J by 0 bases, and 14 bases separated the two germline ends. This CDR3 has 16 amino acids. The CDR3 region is CASSLRTPYSGNTIYF. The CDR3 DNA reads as TGTGCCAGCAGTCTCCGGACACCTTACTCTGGAAACACCATATATTTT.

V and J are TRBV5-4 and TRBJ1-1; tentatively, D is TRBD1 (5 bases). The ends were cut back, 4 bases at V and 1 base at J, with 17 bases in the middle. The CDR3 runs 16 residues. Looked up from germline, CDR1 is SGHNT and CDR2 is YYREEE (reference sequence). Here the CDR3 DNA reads TGTGCCAGCAGCCCTAATCGGGCCAGGGCGAACACTGAAGCTTTCTTT. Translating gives CASSPNRARANTEAFF. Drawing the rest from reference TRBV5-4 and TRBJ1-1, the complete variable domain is ETGVTQSPTHLIKTRGQQVTLRCSSQSGHNTVSWYQQALGQGPQFIFQYYREEENGRGNFPPRFSGLQFPNYSSELNVNALELDDSALYLCASSPNRARANTEAFFGQGTRLTVV.

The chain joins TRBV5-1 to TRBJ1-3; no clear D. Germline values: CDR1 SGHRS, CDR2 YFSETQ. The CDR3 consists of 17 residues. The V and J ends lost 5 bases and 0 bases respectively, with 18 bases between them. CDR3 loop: CASSETRSQYSGNTIYF. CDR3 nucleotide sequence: TGCGCCAGCAGTGAGACCCGGAGTCAGTACTCTGGAAACACCATATATTTT.

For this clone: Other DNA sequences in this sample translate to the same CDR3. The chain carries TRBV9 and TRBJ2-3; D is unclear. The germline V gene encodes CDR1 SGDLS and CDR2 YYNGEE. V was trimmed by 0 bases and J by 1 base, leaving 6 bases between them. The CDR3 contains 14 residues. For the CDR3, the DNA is TGTGCCAGCAGCGTAGAACAGCGCACAGATACGCAGTATTTT. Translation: CASSVEQRTDTQYF. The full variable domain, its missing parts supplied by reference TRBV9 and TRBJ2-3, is DSGVTQTPKHLITATGQRVTLRCSPRSGDLSVYWYQQSLDQGLQFLIQYYNGEERAKGNILERFSAQQFPDLHSELNLSSLELGDSALYFCASSVEQRTDTQYFGPGTRLTVL.

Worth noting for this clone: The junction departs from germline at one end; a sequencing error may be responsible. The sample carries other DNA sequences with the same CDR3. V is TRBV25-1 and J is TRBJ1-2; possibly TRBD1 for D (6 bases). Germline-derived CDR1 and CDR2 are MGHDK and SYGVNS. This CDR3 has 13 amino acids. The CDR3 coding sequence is TGTGCCAGCTCCCATAGCGGGGGCTATGGCTATACCTTC. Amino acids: CASSHSGGYGYTF.